One T cell receptor beta chain is described in this entry. Its matching antigen is unknown. Amplification used 60 Vbeta primers and 13 Jbeta primers. The method was immunoSEQ multiplex PCR; TCRdb's version includes in-frame clones alone and lacks a portion of them. The sample holds around 64,000 clones, 75% to 90% seen once. Trimming removed 3 bases at V and 1 base at J, with 4 bases between. Germline V lookup: CDR1 SNHLY, CDR2 FYNNEI. This CDR3 spans 14 amino acids. This entry belongs to a study of cytomegalovirus exposure and HLA in healthy donors. Study summary: Samples from HLA-typed donors yielded about 85 million unique TCRs in an early data release. Study findings and constraints: Associated with cytomegalovirus, according to the listing, were 164 TCR beta chains. Rates of TCR association differed by HLA locus in a later analysis, with DRB1 highest and HLA-C lowest. The classifier, whose performance was assessed in both the original and validation cohorts, reportedly diagnosed cytomegalovirus status with high specificity and sensitivity.

The specimen sequenced was PBMCs. This TCR came from a woman in her 30s in good health and CMV-seronegative. The chain is built from TRBV2 and TRBJ2-6; D gene unclear. The CDR3 DNA sequence: TGTGCCAGCAGTGACAGGTCTGGGGCCAACGTCCTGACTTTC. Translated, it gives CASSDRSGANVLTF.